This TCR beta chain emerged from a study of cytomegalovirus exposure and HLA in healthy donors. Broader study findings: When a later analysis was performed, an Asian-associated ancestry cluster reportedly had fewer N-insertions than the approximately 690-donor mean. Several top significant clusters appeared, in a later analysis, to be linked to common viral pathogens. In an earlier analysis, most TCR beta V segments were productive about 87% or about 30% of the time.

Researchers ran the PCR with 60 Vbeta and 13 Jbeta primers. Some clones are missing from TCRdb's copy, which holds only in-frame ones; the method was immunoSEQ multiplex PCR. Of fewer than 120,000 clones in the sample, over 60% were seen once. V was clipped by 3 bases and J by 0 bases, with 19 bases between them. Per the germline V gene, CDR1 is MDHEN and CDR2 is SYDVKM. This CDR3 is 18 amino acids long. On this clone: The antigen is undetermined.

The V and J genes are TRBV28 and TRBJ2-3; the D gene is possibly TRBD1 (5 bases). The sequence came from a woman aged 60 to 75 in good health and CMV-seropositive. Sample: PBMCs. CDR3: CASSFYPGSDTSTDTQYF. The CDR3 nucleotides read TGTGCCAGCAGTTTTTACCCCGGCTCGGACACCAGCACAGATACGCAGTATTTT.